This T cell receptor beta chain came from a study of CD8 T cells in Susac syndrome. Looking at the study overall: Patients with Susac syndrome were, at the time of blood collection, therapy-naive, maintained on corticosteroids, or maintained on intravenous immunoglobulin alone.

RNA, at about 0.45 to 1 ug, was reverse transcribed with random hexamers. An immunoSEQ multiplex PCR amplified TCR beta CDR3 over 54 Vbeta and 13 Jbeta. TCRdb reanalysed the immunoSEQ multiplex PCR reads using MiXCR and keeps one entry per CDR3 protein. Of approximately 50,000 distinct CDR3 sequences listed, around 93% were seen once; the top ten hold roughly 0.8%. This CDR3 contains 15 residues. J gave up 5 bases and V 3 bases, and 5 bases lay outside the gene matches. Germline loops: CDR1 LGHNA, CDR2 YSLEER. Sequencing of TCR beta was undertaken in CD8+ and CD4+ T cells derived from blood. This clonotype was obtained from a human donor with Susac syndrome. The sample comprised CD8+ T cells from PBMCs. The rearrangement joins TRBV4-3 to TRBJ2-2; 8 bases agree with TRBD1. CDR3 residues: CASSQWTGTTGELFF. In DNA form, the CDR3 reads TGCGCCAGCAGCCAGTGGACAGGGACAACCGGGGAGCTGTTTTTT.